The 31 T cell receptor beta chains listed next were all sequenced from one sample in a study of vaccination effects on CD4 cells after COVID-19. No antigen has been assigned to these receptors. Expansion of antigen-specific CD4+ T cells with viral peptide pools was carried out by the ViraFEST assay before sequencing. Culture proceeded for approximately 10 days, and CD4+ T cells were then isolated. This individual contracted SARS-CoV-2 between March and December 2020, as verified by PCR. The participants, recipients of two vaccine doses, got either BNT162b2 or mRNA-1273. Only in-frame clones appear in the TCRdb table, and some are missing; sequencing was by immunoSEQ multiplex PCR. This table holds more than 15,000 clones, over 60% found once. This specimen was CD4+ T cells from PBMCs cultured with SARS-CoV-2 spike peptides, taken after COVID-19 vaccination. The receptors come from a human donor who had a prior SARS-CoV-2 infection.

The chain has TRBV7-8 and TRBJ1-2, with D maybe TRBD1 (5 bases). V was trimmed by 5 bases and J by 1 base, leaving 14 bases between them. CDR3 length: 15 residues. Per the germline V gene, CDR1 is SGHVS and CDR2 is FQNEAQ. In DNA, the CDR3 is TGTGCCAGCAGCGCCCGACAGATACTTAACTATGGCTACACCTTC. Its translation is CASSARQILNYGYTF.

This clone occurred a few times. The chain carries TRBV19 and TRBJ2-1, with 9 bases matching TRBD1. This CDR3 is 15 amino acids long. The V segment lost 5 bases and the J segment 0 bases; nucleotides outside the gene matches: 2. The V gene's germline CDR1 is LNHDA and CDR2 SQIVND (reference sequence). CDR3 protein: CASSADRGSYNEQFF. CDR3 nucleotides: TGTGCCAGTAGTGCGGACAGGGGCTCCTACAATGAGCAGTTCTTC.

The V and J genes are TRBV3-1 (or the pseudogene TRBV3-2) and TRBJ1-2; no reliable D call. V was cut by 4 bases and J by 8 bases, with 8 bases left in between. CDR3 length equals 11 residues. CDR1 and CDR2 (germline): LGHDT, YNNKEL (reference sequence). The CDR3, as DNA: TGTGCCAGCAGCCTGAGGAACGGCTACACCTTC. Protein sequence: CASSLRNGYTF.

The CDR3 reads CASPAPSGDASYEQYF. The CDR3 DNA reads TGTGCCAGCCCAGCTCCGTCAGGGGACGCCTCCTACGAGCAGTACTTC. The chain links TRBV28 to TRBJ2-7; weak D call: TRBD1 (6 bases). The germline V gene encodes CDR1 MDHEN and CDR2 SYDVKM. The V end lost 8 bases, the J end lost 0 bases, and 20 bases lay between the germline ends. The CDR3 length is 16 residues.

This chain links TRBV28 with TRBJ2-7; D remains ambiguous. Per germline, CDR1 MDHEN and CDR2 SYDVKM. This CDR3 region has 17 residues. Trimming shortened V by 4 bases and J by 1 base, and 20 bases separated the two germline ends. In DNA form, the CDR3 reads TGTGCCAGCAGTTCAGATACCCCCGGGTATCGGTCCTACGAGCAGTACTTC. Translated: CASSSDTPGYRSYEQYF.

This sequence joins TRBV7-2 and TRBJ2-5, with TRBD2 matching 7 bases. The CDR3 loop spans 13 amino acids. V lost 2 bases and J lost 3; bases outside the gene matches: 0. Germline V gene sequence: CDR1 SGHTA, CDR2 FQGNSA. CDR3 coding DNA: TGTGCCAGCAGCTTACGGGGGGAAGAGACCCAGTACTTC. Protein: CASSLRGEETQYF.

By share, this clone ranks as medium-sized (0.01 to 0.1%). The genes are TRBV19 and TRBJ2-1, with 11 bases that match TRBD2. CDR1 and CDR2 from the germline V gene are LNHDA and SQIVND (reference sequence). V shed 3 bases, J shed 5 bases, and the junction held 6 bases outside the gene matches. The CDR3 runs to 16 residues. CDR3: CASSMRLAGIDNEQFF. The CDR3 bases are TGTGCCAGTAGTATGAGACTAGCGGGGATCGACAATGAGCAGTTCTTC. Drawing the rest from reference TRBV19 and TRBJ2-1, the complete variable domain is DGGITQSPKYLFRKEGQNVTLSCEQNLNHDAMYWYRQDPGQGLRLIYYSQIVNDFQKGDIAEGYSVSREKKESFPLTVTSAQKNPTAFYLCASSMRLAGIDNEQFFGPGTRLTVL.

The CDR3 DNA is TGTGCCAGCAGCCAAGGGACTGTAGACGTGCCCCAGCATTTT. This encodes CASSQGTVDVPQHF. The gene calls are TRBV3-1 (or the pseudogene TRBV3-2) and TRBJ1-5; D is undetermined. The CDR3 sequence is 14 residues long. Germline V CDR1 and CDR2: LGHDT, YNNKEL (reference sequence). V was shortened by 1 base and J by 9 bases, with 13 bases between the two germline ends.

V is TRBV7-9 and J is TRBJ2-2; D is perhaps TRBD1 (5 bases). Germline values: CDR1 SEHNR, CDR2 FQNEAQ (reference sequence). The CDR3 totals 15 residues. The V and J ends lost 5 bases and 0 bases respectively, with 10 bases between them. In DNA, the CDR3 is TGTGCCAGCAGCCGCGACAGCCCGAACACCGGGGAGCTGTTTTTT. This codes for CASSRDSPNTGELFF.

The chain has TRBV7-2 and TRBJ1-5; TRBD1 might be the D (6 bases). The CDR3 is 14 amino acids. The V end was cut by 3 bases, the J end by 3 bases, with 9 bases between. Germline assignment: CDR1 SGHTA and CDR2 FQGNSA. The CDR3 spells CASSLDRNNQPQHF. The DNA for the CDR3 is TGTGCCAGCAGCTTGGACAGAAACAATCAGCCCCAGCATTTT.

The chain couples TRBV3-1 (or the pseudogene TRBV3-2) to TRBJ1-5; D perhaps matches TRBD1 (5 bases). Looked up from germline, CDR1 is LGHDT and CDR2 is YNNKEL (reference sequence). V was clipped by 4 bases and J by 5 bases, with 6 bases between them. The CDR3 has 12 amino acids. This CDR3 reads CASSLRDQPQHF. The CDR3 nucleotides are TGTGCCAGCAGCCTCAGGGATCAGCCCCAGCATTTT.

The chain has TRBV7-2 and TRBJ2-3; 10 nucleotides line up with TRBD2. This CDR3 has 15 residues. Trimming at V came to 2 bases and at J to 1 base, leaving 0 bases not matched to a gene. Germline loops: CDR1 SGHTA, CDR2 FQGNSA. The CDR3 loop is CASSLTSGGTDTQYF. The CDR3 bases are TGTGCCAGCAGCTTAACTAGCGGGGGCACAGATACGCAGTATTTT.

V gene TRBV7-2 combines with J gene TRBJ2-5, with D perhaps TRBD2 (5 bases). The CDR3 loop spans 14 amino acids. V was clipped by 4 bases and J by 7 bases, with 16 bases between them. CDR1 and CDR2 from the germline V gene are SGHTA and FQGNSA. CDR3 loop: CASSSVGESGTQYF. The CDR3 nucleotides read TGTGCCAGCAGCTCTGTTGGGGAGTCAGGGACCCAGTACTTC.

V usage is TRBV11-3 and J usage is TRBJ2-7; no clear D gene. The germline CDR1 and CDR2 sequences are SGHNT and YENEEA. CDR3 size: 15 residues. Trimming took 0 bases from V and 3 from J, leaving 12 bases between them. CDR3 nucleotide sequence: TGTGCCAGCAGCTTAGATATGGGTGGGGACTACGAGCAGTACTTC. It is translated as CASSLDMGGDYEQYF. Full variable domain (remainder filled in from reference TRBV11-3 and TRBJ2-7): EAGVVQSPRYKIIEKKQPVAFWCNPISGHNTLYWYLQNLGQGPELLIRYENEEAVDDSQLPKDRFSAERLKGVDSTLKIQPAELGDSAVYLCASSLDMGGDYEQYFGPGTRLTVT.

CDR3 sequence (DNA): TGTGCCACCAGTACCCATTTAGGGGGCGGTAGTACTGAAGCTTTCTTT. This encodes CATSTHLGGGSTEAFF. This chain connects TRBV15 to TRBJ1-1, with TRBD1 matching 7 bases. This CDR3 has 16 residues. Trimming took 6 bases from V and 5 from J; bases not matched to a gene: 15. The germline V gene encodes CDR1 LNHNV and CDR2 YYDKDF (reference sequence).

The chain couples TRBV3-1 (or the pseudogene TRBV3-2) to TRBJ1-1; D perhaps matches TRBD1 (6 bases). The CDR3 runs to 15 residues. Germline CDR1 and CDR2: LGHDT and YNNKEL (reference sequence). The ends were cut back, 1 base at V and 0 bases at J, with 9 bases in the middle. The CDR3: CASSQVNRVNTEAFF. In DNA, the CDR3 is TGTGCCAGCAGCCAAGTTAACAGGGTGAACACTGAAGCTTTCTTT.

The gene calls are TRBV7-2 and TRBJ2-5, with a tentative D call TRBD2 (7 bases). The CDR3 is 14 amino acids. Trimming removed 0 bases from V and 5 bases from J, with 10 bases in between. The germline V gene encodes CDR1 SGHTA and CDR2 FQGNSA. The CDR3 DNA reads TGTGCCAGCAGCTTAGCGGGGGGGCCCGAGACCCAGTACTTC. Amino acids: CASSLAGGPETQYF.

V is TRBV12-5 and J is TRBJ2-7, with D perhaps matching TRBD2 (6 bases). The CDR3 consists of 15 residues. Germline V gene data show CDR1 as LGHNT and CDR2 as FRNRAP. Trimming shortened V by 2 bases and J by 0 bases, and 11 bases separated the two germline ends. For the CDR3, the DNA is TGTGCTAGTGGTTTGAGGTTCGGGAGCTCCTACGAGCAGTACTTC. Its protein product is CASGLRFGSSYEQYF.

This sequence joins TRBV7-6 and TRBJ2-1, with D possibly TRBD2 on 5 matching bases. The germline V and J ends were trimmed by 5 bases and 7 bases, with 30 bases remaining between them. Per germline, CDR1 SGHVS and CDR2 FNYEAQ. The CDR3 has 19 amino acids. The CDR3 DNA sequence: TGTGCCAGCAGCCCCCAAGCGGCAACCTTACCCCTCTTAGTGAATGAGCAGTTCTTC. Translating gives CASSPQAATLPLLVNEQFF.

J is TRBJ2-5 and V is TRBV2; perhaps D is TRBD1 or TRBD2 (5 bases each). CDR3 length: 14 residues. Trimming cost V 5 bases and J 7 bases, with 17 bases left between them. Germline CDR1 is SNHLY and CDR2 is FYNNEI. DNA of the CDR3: TGTGCCAGCAGTTCAAGTAGAGGGGCGGGGACCCAGTACTTC. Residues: CASSSSRGAGTQYF.

As DNA, the CDR3 is TGTGCCAGCAGCTTAGAGATATTTGGGGGAGGCACAGATACGCAGTATTTT. Translating gives CASSLEIFGGGTDTQYF. The chain links TRBV11-3 to TRBJ2-3; D is perhaps TRBD1 or TRBD2 (5 bases each). Germline V CDR1 and CDR2: SGHNT, YENEEA. V was trimmed by 0 bases and J by 1 base, leaving 14 bases between them. CDR3 length: 17 amino acids.

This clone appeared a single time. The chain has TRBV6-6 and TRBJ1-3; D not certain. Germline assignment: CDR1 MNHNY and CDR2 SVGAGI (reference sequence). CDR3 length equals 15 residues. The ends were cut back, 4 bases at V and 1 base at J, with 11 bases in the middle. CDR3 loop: CASSSSAVSGNTIYF. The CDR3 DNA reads TGTGCCAGCAGTTCCTCGGCGGTATCTGGAAACACCATATATTTT.

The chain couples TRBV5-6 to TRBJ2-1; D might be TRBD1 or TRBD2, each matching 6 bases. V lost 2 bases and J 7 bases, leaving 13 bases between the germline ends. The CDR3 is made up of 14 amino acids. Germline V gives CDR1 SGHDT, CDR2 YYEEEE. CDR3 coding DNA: TGTGCCAGCAGCTTCTGGGGGGCCGGGAATGAGCAGTTCTTC. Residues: CASSFWGAGNEQFF.

The CDR3 DNA reads as TGCGCCAGCAGCTCAAGACTAGCGGGGGGTTTCGCCACAGATACGCAGTATTTT. Translated, it gives CASSSRLAGGFATDTQYF. The chain employs TRBV5-1 and TRBJ2-3, with TRBD2 identical over 13 bases. This CDR3 contains 18 residues. Germline V gene data show CDR1 as SGHRS and CDR2 as YFSETQ. The V and J ends lost 3 bases and 2 bases, in that order; junction bases with no gene match: 9.

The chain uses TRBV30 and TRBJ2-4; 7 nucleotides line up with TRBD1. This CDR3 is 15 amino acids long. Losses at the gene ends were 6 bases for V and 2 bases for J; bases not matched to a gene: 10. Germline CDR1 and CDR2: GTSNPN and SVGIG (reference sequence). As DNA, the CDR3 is TGTGCCTGTGGGAAGACAGGGTTTTCCAAAAACATTCAGTACTTC. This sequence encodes CACGKTGFSKNIQYF.

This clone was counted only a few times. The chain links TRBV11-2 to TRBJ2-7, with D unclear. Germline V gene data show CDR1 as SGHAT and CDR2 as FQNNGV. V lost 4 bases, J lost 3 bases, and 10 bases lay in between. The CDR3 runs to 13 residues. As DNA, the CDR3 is TGTGCCAGCAGCTATTCGACGGGCTACGAGCAGTACTTC. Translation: CASSYSTGYEQYF.

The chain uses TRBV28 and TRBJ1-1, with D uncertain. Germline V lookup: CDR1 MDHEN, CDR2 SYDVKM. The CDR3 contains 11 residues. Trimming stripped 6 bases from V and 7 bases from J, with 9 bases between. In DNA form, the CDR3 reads TGTGCCAGCAGCTCTGGATATGAAGCTTTCTTT. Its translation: CASSSGYEAFF.

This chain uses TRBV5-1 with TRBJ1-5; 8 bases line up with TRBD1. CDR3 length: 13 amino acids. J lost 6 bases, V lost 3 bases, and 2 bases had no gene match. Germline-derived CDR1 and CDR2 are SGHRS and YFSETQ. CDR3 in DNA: TGCGCCAGCAGCTGGCAGGGGGCTCAGCCCCAGCATTTT. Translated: CASSWQGAQPQHF.

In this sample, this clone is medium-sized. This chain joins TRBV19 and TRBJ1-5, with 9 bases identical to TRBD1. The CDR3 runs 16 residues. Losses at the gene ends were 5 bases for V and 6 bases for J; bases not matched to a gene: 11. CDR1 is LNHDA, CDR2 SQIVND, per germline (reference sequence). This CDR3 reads CASSPGRDRDVQPQHF. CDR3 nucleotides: TGTGCCAGTAGTCCCGGGCGGGACAGGGACGTTCAGCCCCAGCATTTT.

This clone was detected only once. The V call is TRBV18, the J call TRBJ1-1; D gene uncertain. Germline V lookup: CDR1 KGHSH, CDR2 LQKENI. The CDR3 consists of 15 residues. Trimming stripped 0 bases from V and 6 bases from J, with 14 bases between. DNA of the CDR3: TGTGCCAGCTCACCACCTCTGGCAGGCCAGCCTGAAGCTTTCTTT. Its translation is CASSPPLAGQPEAFF.

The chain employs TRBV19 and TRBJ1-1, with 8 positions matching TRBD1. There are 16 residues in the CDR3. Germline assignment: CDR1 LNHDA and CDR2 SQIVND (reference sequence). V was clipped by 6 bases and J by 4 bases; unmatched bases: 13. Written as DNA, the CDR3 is TGTGCCAGTAGGGCACCGGGAGGACAGGGTGCCACTGAAGCTTTCTTT. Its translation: CASRAPGGQGATEAFF.